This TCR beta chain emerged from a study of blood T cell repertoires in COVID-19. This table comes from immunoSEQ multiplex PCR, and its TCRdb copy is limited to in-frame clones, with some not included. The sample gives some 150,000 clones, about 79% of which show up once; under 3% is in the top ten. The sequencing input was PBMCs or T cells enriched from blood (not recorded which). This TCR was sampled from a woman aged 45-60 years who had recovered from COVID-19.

The CDR3 protein is CASSLHGTVNYGYTF. CDR3 bases: TGTGCCAGCAGCTTACACGGGACAGTCAACTATGGCTACACCTTC. V and J are TRBV11-3 and TRBJ1-2; 7 bases are a match to TRBD1. CDR1 SGHNT and CDR2 YENEEA come from the germline V gene. This CDR3 region has 15 residues. V trimming: 2 bases; J trimming: 2 bases; junction bases outside the gene matches: 5.